This T cell receptor beta chain was sequenced in a study of blood T cell repertoires in COVID-19. In the authors' workflow: Estimation of nucleated cell counts was performed using reference gene primer amplification. The protocol was immunoSEQ multiplex PCR, while the TCRdb copy is restricted to in-frame clones and leaves out a portion. The V and J calls and the clone size are those of that table, but D and trimming were determined from the DNA. The sample has more than 95,000 clones, about 86% seen once; the top ten hold approximately 7.9%. Unmatched junction bases numbered 8, after V lost 3 bases and J lost 9 bases. Germline V gene data show CDR1 as LNHDA and CDR2 as SQIVND (reference sequence). The CDR3 contains 14 residues.

This TCR was recovered from a man aged 65-85 years who had recovered from COVID-19. The V call is TRBV19, the J call TRBJ2-5; 9 nucleotides line up with TRBD2. The specimen was peripheral blood. Written as DNA, the CDR3 is TGTGCCAGTAGTATCGTAGCGGGAGCTTCCCCCCAGTACTTC. This translates into CASSIVAGASPQYF. Using reference TRBV19 and TRBJ2-5 for the parts outside the CDR3, the full variable domain is DGGITQSPKYLFRKEGQNVTLSCEQNLNHDAMYWYRQDPGQGLRLIYYSQIVNDFQKGDIAEGYSVSREKKESFPLTVTSAQKNPTAFYLCASSIVAGASPQYFGPGTRLLVL.